The 11 T cell receptor beta chains below all came from one sample that was sequenced in a study of tumor-infiltrating lymphocytes in localized non-small cell lung cancer. The protocol was immunoSEQ multiplex PCR, while the TCRdb copy is restricted to in-frame clones and leaves out a portion. The sample has about 14,000 clones, 70% to 80% seen once. Material for sequencing was lung tumor tissue. The receptors shown here come from a human donor with non-small cell lung cancer.

The V and J genes are TRBV6-4 and TRBJ1-5; D possibly corresponds to TRBD1 (5 bases). Deletions cut 5 bases from V and 6 bases from J, with 11 bases between. Germline V lookup: CDR1 MRHNA, CDR2 SNTAGT. The CDR3 extends over 13 amino acids. The CDR3: CASSSQDGQPQHF. In DNA form, the CDR3 reads TGTGCCAGCAGTTCACAGGACGGTCAGCCCCAGCATTTT.

By share, this clone ranks as medium-sized. The chain joins TRBV14 to TRBJ2-1, with 7 bases that match TRBD2. The J segment lost 8 bases and the V segment lost 4 bases, leaving 11 bases of the junction unmatched. The CDR3 contains 15 residues. Per the germline V gene, CDR1 is SGHDN and CDR2 is FVKESK. CDR3: CASSRPAGRFDEQFF. The CDR3 nucleotides read TGTGCCAGCAGCCGCCCAGCGGGACGTTTCGATGAGCAGTTCTTC.

V is TRBV6-1 and J is TRBJ2-3; 7 nucleotides align to TRBD1. V shed 3 bases, J shed 0 bases, and the junction held 6 bases outside the gene matches. Germline CDR1 is MNHNS and CDR2 is SASEGT. The CDR3 is 16 amino acids. The CDR3: CASSERQGGSTDTQYF. CDR3 coding DNA: TGTGCCAGCAGTGAGAGACAGGGTGGTAGCACAGATACGCAGTATTTT.

The count of this clone is one. V gene TRBV11-2 combines with J gene TRBJ2-7; D is possibly TRBD1 or TRBD2 (5 bases each). The CDR3 is 15 residues long. Germline CDR1 SGHAT, CDR2 FQNNGV. V shed 3 bases and J shed 2 bases, with 14 bases lying between them. The CDR3 is CASSLKGTGTYEQYF. CDR3 coding DNA: TGTGCCAGCAGCTTGAAGGGGACGGGGACCTACGAGCAGTACTTC.

This chain uses TRBV5-6 with TRBJ2-6; TRBD1 matches at 7 bases. The V segment lost 4 bases and the J segment 4 bases; nucleotides outside the gene matches: 14. This CDR3 is 18 amino acids long. The germline CDR1 and CDR2 sequences are SGHDT and YYEEEE. The CDR3 bases are TGTGCCAGCAGCAAGATACAGGGGCTCCCCACCGGGGCCAACGTCCTGACTTTC. Translating it yields CASSKIQGLPTGANVLTF.

The rearrangement joins TRBV18 to TRBJ1-5; D might be TRBD1 (5 bases). Between the trimmed V and J ends, which lost 5 bases and 5 bases, there was a span of 13 bases. The length of the CDR3 is 14 residues. Germline lookup yields CDR1 KGHSH and CDR2 LQKENI. CDR3 loop: CASSTSVGDQPQHF. The CDR3 DNA reads as TGTGCCAGCTCAACCAGTGTGGGGGATCAGCCCCAGCATTTT. Drawing the rest from reference TRBV18 and TRBJ1-5, the complete variable domain is NAGVMQNPRHLVRRRGQEARLRCSPMKGHSHVYWYRQLPEEGLKFMVYLQKENIIDESGMPKERFSAEFPKEGPSILRIQQVVRGDSAAYFCASSTSVGDQPQHFGDGTRLSIL.

The chain uses TRBV11-2 and TRBJ2-5; D is unclear. Germline V gives CDR1 SGHAT, CDR2 FQNNGV. The CDR3 extends over 16 amino acids. The V and J ends lost 0 bases and 0 bases respectively, with 11 bases between them. The CDR3, as DNA: TGTGCCAGCAGCTTAGATCTCGGTCGGAACCAAGAGACCCAGTACTTC. It translates to CASSLDLGRNQETQYF.

This chain uses TRBV6-5 with TRBJ1-4, with D maybe TRBD1 (6 bases). CDR1 is MNHEY, CDR2 SVGAGI, per germline. This CDR3 spans 14 amino acids. Trimming took off 4 bases at V and 3 bases at J, with 9 bases between the two ends. CDR3 residues: CASSSGHSNEKLFF. The CDR3, as DNA: TGTGCCAGCAGTTCGGGACACTCTAATGAAAAACTGTTTTTT.

The chain couples TRBV7-9 to TRBJ2-7; unclear D gene. Trimming left V 1 base short and J 6 bases short, with 10 bases between. This CDR3 region has 13 residues. In germline, CDR1 is SEHNR, CDR2 FQNEAQ (reference sequence). CDR3: CASSLGAYGEQYF. In nucleotides, the CDR3 is TGTGCCAGCAGCTTAGGAGCATATGGCGAGCAGTACTTC.

This chain uses TRBV7-8 with TRBJ2-5, with 7 bases fitting TRBD1. The CDR3 runs to 13 residues. V was pared by 2 bases and J by 4 bases, with 1 base of the junction left unmatched. Germline V gives CDR1 SGHVS, CDR2 FQNEAQ. The CDR3 reads CASSLRGRETQYF. The CDR3 DNA is TGTGCCAGCAGCTTAAGGGGGCGAGAGACCCAGTACTTC.

This clone was observed a few times. The V and J genes are TRBV18 and TRBJ1-4, with 7 bases identical to TRBD1. The CDR3 runs to 16 residues. Germline V gene lookup returns CDR1 KGHSH and CDR2 LQKENI. V trimming: 1 base; J trimming: 8 bases; junction bases outside the gene matches: 10. CDR3 sequence reads: CASSPRGTARREKLFF. Here the CDR3 DNA reads TGTGCCAGCTCACCACGGGGGACAGCGAGAAGGGAAAAACTGTTTTTT.